This entry lists 6 T cell receptor beta chains sequenced from one sample in a study of blood T cell repertoires in COVID-19. Using immunoSEQ multiplex PCR, the repertoire was profiled, and TCRdb retains in-frame clones only, with some absent. Seen here are about 180,000 clones, about nine tenths observed once, and the top ten hold 4%. What was sequenced was peripheral blood. These receptors all come from a woman aged 25-40 years with acute or convalescent COVID-19.

V gene TRBV2 combines with J gene TRBJ1-2; D call uncertain. CDR1 is SNHLY and CDR2 is FYNNEI in the germline V gene. The CDR3 runs to 11 residues. Trimming removed 1 base at V and 7 bases at J, with 4 bases between. The CDR3: CASSEVGGYTF. CDR3 nucleotides: TGTGCCAGCAGTGAAGTCGGTGGCTACACCTTC.

V and J are TRBV27 and TRBJ2-5; tentative D call: TRBD1 (5 bases). V lost 3 bases and J lost 1, with 9 bases in between. Germline V gene sequence: CDR1 MNHEY, CDR2 SMNVEV (reference sequence). The CDR3 runs to 14 residues. The CDR3 nucleotides are TGTGCCAGCAGTTTCGCCGACAGCCAAGAGACCCAGTACTTC. The encoded protein is CASSFADSQETQYF.

J is TRBJ2-3 and V is TRBV21-1; the table calls TRBD2, which could not be checked here. TRBV21-1 is flagged as a pseudogene. The CDR3 length is 17 residues. CDR3 sequence: CASSGIYTAGRADTQYF. Here the CDR3 DNA reads TGTGCCAGCTCGGGGATTTACACAGCGGGGCGGGCGGATACGCAGTATTTT.

The gene calls are TRBV12-5 and TRBJ2-1; D may be TRBD2 (5 bases). The germline V gene has CDR1 LGHNT and CDR2 FRNRAP. CDR3 length equals 14 residues. V lost 1 base and J lost 8, with 12 bases in between. CDR3 residues: CASGLAPGSDEQFF. For the CDR3, the DNA is TGTGCTAGTGGTTTGGCCCCGGGAAGCGATGAGCAGTTCTTC.

The chain has TRBV27 and TRBJ1-5; TRBD1 is a possible D gene (5 bases). This CDR3 spans 15 amino acids. V lost 0 bases to trimming and J lost 1 base, with 7 bases between them. In germline, CDR1 is MNHEY, CDR2 SMNVEV (reference sequence). In nucleotides, the CDR3 is TGTGCCAGCAGTTTATCGGGGCTGAGCAATCAGCCCCAGCATTTT. It yields the protein CASSLSGLSNQPQHF.

The chain couples TRBV2 to TRBJ1-5; the D gene is possibly TRBD1 (6 bases). V was pared by 8 bases and J by 6 bases, with 20 bases between. CDR1 SNHLY and CDR2 FYNNEI come from the germline V gene. This CDR3 spans 15 amino acids. CDR3 amino acids: CASGGVAGLFQPQHF. The CDR3 DNA follows: TGTGCCAGCGGGGGCGTTGCAGGCCTCTTTCAGCCCCAGCATTTT.